This T cell receptor beta chain originates from a study of cytomegalovirus exposure and HLA in healthy donors. Trimming cost V 4 bases and J 6 bases; bases outside gene matches: 2. The CDR3 contains 13 residues. Germline V lookup: CDR1 SGHAT, CDR2 FQNNGV. With 60 Vbeta and 13 Jbeta primers, the PCR was carried out. Clones were read by immunoSEQ multiplex PCR, and TCRdb kept only the in-frame ones, dropping some. The table records about 200,000 clones, 70% of them present only once. Healthy individuals who donated bone marrow served as the donors. The sequence was collected from a man aged 35-49 years in good health and CMV-seropositive. What was sequenced was PBMCs. This chain joins TRBV11-2 and TRBJ1-5, with 8 bases identical to TRBD1. The CDR3: CASSYGQGQPQHF. The CDR3 DNA follows: TGTGCCAGCAGCTATGGACAGGGTCAGCCCCAGCATTTT.